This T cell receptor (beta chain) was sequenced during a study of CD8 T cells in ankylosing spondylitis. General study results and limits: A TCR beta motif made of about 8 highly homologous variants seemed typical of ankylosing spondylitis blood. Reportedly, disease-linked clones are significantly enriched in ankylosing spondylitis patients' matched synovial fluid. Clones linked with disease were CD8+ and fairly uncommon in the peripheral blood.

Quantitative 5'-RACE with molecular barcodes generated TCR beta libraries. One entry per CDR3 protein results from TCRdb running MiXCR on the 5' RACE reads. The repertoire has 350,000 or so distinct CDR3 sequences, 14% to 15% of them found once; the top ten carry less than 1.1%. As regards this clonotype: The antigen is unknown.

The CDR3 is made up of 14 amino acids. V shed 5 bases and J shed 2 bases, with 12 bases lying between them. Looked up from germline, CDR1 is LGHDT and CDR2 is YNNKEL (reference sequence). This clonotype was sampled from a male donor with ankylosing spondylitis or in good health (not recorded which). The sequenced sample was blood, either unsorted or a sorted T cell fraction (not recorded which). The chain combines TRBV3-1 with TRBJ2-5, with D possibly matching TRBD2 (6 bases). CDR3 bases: TGTGCCAGCAGCACGGGACTTTTACAAGAGACCCAGTACTTC. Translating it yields CASSTGLLQETQYF.